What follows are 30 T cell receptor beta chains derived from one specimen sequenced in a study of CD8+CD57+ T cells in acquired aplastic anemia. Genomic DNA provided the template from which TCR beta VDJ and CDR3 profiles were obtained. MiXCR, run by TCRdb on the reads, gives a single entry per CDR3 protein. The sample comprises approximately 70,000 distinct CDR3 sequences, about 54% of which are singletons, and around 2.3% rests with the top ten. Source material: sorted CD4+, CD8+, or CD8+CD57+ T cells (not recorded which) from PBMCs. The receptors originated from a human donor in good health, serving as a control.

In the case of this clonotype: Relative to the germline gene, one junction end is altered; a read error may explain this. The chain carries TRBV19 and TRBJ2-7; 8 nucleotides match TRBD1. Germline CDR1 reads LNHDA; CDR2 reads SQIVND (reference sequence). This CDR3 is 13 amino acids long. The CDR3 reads CASSSDRAYEQYF. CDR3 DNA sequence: TGTGCCAGTAGTTCGGACAGGGCCTACGAGCAATACTTC.

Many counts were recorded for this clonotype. CDR3 nucleotides: TGTGCCAGCAGTGGGACTAGCGGCTCTGGGGCCAACGTCCTGACTTTC. Translation gives CASSGTSGSGANVLTF. The chain joins TRBV6-4 to TRBJ2-6; TRBD2 aligns across 10 bases. This CDR3 has 16 residues. V was clipped by 4 bases and J by 0 bases; unmatched bases: 0. Germline lookup yields CDR1 MRHNA and CDR2 SNTAGT.

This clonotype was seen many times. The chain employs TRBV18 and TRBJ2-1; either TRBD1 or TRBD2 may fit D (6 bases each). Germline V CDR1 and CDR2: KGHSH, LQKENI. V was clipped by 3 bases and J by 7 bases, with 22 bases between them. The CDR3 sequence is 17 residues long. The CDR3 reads CASSPPNHGGLGNEQFF. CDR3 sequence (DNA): TGTGCCAGCTCACCGCCAAACCACGGGGGCCTTGGGAATGAGCAGTTCTTC.

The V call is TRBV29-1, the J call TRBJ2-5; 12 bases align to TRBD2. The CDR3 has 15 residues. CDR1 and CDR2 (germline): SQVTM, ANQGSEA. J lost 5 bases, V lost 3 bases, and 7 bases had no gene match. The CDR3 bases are TGCAGCGTTGACGCTAGCGGGAGGGCCGGTGAGACCCAGTACTTC. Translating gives CSVDASGRAGETQYF.

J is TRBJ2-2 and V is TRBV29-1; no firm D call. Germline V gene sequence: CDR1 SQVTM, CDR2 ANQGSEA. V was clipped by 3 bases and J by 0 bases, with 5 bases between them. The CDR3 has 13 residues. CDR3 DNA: TGCAGCGTTGACCTAGCGAACACCGGGGAGCTGTTTTTT. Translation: CSVDLANTGELFF.

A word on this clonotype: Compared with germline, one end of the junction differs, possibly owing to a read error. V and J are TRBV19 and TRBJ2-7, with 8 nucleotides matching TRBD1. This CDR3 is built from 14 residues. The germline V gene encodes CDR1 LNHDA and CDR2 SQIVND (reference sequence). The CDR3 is CASSLDRGGGEQYF. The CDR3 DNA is TGTGCCAGTAGTTTAGACAGGGGCGGTGGTGAGCAGTACTTC.

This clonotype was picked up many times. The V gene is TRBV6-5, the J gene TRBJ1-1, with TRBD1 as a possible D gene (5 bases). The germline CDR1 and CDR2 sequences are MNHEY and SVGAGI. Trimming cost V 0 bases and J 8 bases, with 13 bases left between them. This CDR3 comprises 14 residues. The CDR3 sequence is CASSYSGGKEEAFF. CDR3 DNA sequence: TGTGCCAGCAGTTACTCCGGGGGGAAAGAAGAAGCTTTCTTT.

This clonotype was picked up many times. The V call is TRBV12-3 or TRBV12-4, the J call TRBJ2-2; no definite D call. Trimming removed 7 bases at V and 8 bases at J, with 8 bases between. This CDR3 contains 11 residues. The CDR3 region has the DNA TGTGCCAGCACTCCAAAGGGGGAGCTGTTTTTT. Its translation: CASTPKGELFF.

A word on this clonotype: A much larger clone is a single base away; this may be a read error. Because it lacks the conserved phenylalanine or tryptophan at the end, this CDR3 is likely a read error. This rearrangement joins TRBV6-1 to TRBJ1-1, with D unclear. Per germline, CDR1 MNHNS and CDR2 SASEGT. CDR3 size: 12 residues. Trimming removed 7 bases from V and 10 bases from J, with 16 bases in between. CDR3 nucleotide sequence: TGTGCCAGCACCGAACCAGGACTTTTAGCTTTCTTG. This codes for CASTEPGLLAFL.

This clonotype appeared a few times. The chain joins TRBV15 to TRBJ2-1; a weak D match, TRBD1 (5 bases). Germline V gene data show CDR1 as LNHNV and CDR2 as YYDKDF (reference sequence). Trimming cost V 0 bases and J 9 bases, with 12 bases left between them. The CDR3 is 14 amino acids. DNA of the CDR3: TGTGCCACCAGCAGAGATAAGGGGCAGGGTGAGCAGTTCTTC. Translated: CATSRDKGQGEQFF.

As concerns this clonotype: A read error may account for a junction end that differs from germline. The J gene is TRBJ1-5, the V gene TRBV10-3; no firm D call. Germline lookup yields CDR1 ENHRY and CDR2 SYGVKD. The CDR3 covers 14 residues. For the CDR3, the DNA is TGTGCCAGCAGTTCCCAAGGTTTCGATCAGCCCCAGCATTTT. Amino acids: CASSSQGFDQPQHF.

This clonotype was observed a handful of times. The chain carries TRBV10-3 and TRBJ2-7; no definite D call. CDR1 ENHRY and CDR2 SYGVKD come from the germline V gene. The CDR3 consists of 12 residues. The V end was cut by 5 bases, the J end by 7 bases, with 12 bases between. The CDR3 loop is CAISSGLGEQYF. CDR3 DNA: TGTGCCATCAGTTCAGGATTGGGGGAGCAGTACTTC.

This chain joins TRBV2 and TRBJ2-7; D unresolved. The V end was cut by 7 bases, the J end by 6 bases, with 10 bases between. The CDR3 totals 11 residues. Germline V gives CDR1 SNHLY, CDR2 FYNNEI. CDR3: CASKYDVEQYF. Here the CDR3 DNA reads TGTGCCAGCAAATACGACGTCGAGCAGTACTTC.

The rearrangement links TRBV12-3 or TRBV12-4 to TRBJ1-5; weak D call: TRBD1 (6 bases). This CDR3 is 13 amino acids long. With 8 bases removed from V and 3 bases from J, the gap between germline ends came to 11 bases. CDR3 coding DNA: TGTGCCAGCGGTGGACAGATCAATCAGCCCCAGCATTTT. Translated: CASGGQINQPQHF.

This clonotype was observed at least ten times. DNA for the CDR3: TGTGCCAGCAGCTTAGAGCCCCTGAAGCCCCAGCATTTT. Translated: CASSLEPLKPQHF. The gene calls are TRBV11-2 and TRBJ1-5; D is unclear. Per germline, CDR1 SGHAT and CDR2 FQNNGV. This CDR3 comprises 13 residues. V gave up 0 bases and J gave up 8 bases, with 8 bases separating them.

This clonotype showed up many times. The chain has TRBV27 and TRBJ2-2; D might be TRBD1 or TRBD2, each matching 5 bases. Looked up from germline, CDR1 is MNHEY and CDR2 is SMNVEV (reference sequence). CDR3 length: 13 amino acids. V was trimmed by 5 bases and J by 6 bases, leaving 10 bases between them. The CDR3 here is CASSTGLPGELFF. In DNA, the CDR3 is TGTGCCAGCAGTACAGGACTGCCCGGGGAGCTGTTTTTT.

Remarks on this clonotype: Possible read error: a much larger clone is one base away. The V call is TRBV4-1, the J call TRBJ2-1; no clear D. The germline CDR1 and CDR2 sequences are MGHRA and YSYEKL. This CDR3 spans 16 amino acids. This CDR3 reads CASSQVDIISYNERFF. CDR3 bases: TGCGCCAGCAGCCAAGTAGACATTATCTCCTACAATGAGCGGTTCTTC.

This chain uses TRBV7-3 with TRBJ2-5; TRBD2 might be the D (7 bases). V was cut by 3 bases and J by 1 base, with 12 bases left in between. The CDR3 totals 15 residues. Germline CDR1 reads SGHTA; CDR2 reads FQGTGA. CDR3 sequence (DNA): TGTGCCAGCAGCTTGGGAGGGGGAGGCCAAGAGACCCAGTACTTC. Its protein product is CASSLGGGGQETQYF.

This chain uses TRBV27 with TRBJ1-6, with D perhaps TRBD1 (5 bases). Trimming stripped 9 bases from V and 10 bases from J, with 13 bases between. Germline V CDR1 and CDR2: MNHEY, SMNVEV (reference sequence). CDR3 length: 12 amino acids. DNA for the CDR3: TGTGCCAGTAGATTCAGGGTCTCACCCCTCCACTTT. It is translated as CASRFRVSPLHF.

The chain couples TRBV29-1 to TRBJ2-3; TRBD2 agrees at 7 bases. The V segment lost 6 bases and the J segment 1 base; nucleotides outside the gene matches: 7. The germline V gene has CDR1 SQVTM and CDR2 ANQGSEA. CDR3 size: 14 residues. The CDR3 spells CSVGSGACTDTQYF. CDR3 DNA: TGCAGCGTGGGAAGCGGGGCTTGCACAGATACGCAGTATTTT.

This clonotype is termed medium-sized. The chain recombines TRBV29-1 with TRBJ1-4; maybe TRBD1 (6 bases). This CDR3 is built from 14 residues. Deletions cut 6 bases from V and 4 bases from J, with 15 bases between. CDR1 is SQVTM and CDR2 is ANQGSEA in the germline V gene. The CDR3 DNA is TGCAGCGTGAACCAGGGGACGAGTAATGAAAAACTGTTTTTT. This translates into CSVNQGTSNEKLFF.

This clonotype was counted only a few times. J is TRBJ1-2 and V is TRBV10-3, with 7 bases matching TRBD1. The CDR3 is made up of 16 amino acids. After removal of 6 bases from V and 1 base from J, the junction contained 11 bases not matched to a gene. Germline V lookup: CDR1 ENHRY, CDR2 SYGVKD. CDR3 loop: CAIRLGQRFDNYGYTF. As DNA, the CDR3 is TGTGCCATCAGACTGGGACAGCGGTTCGATAACTATGGCTACACCTTC.

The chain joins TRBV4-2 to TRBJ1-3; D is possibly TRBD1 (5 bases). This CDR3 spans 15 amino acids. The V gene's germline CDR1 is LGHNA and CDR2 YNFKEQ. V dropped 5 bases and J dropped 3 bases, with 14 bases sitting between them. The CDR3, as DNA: TGTGCCAGCAGCACCCAGGGCCGATTTGGAAACACCATATATTTT. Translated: CASSTQGRFGNTIYF.

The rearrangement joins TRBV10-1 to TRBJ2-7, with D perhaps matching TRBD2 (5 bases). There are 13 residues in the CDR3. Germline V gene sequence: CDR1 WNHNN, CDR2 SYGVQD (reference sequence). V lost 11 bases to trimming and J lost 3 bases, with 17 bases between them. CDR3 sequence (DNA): TGCGCCGGTCGCCGGGGTTTTGGCTACGAGCAGTACTTC. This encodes CAGRRGFGYEQYF.

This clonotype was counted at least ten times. CDR3 loop: CASSVAAQAKNIQYF. In nucleotides, the CDR3 is TGTGCCAGCAGCGTAGCAGCTCAAGCCAAAAACATTCAGTACTTC. The rearrangement links TRBV9 to TRBJ2-4, with no clear D. V was trimmed by 0 bases and J by 0 bases, leaving 7 bases between them. In germline, CDR1 is SGDLS, CDR2 YYNGEE. The CDR3 extends over 15 amino acids. The full variable domain, with the rest looked up from reference TRBV9 and TRBJ2-4, is DSGVTQTPKHLITATGQRVTLRCSPRSGDLSVYWYQQSLDQGLQFLIQYYNGEERAKGNILERFSAQQFPDLHSELNLSSLELGDSALYFCASSVAAQAKNIQYFGAGTRLSVL.

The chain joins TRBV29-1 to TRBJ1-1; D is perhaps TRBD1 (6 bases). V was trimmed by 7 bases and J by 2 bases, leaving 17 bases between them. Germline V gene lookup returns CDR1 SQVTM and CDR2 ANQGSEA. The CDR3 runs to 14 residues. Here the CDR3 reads CSADPRQVNTEAFF. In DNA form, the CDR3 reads TGCAGCGCCGACCCTAGACAGGTTAACACTGAAGCTTTCTTT.

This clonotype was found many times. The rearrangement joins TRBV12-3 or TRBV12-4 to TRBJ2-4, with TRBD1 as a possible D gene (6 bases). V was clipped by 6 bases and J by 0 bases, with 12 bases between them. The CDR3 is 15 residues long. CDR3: CASSYRALAKNIQYF. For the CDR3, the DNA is TGTGCCAGCAGCTACAGGGCTCTAGCCAAAAACATTCAGTACTTC.

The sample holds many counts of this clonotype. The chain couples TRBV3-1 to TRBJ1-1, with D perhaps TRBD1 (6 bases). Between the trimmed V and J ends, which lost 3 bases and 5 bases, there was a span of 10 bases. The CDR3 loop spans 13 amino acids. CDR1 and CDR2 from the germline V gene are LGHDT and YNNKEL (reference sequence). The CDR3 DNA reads TGTGCCAGCAGCCAGCACAGGGCAACTGAAGCTTTCTTT. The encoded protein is CASSQHRATEAFF.

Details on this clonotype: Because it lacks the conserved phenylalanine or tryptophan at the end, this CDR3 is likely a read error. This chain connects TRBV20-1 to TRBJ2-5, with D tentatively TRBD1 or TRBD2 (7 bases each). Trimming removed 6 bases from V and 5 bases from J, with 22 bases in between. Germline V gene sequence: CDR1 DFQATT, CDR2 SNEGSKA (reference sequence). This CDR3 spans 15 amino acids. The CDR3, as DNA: TGCAGTGCCCGACGTATACAGGGGAGGGGGGAGACCCAGTACCTC. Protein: CSARRIQGRGETQYL.

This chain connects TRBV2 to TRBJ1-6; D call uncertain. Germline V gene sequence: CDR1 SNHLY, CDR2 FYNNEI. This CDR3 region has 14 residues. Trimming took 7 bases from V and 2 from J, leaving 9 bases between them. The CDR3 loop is CASTFRTYNSPLHF. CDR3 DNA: TGTGCCAGCACCTTCAGGACCTATAATTCACCCCTCCACTTT.